This T cell receptor beta chain was profiled in a study of glioma-infiltrating T cells. Broader study findings: Tissue-blood divergence was below expectation in non-neoplastic patients, above in gliomas. Only very few CDR3 sequences appeared in both tissue and blood.

This clonotype was seen at least ten times. No antigen is known for it. Germline V gene sequence: CDR1 MNHEY, CDR2 SMNVEV (reference sequence). V dropped 5 bases and J dropped 3 bases, with 13 bases sitting between them. The CDR3 runs 14 residues. TCR alpha and beta CDR3 regions were amplified from RNA using iRepertoire nested multiplex PCR. Tissue mRNA or PBMC total RNA, roughly 100-400 ng, went into one-step reverse transcription and amplification. Each CDR3 protein is one row after TCRdb ran MiXCR on the multiplex PCR reads. The repertoire holds over 100,000 distinct CDR3 sequences, with around a quarter as singletons.

This receptor was taken from a human donor with low-grade glioma or glioblastoma, undergoing nonglioma brain surgery, or in good health (not recorded which). The sequencing input was glioma tissue, nonneoplastic brain tissue, or PBMCs (not recorded which). This chain joins TRBV27 and TRBJ1-2; tentatively, D is TRBD1 (5 bases). The CDR3 DNA reads TGTGCCAGCAGTACTCGGGACGGATACTATGGCTACACCTTC. Protein sequence: CASSTRDGYYGYTF.